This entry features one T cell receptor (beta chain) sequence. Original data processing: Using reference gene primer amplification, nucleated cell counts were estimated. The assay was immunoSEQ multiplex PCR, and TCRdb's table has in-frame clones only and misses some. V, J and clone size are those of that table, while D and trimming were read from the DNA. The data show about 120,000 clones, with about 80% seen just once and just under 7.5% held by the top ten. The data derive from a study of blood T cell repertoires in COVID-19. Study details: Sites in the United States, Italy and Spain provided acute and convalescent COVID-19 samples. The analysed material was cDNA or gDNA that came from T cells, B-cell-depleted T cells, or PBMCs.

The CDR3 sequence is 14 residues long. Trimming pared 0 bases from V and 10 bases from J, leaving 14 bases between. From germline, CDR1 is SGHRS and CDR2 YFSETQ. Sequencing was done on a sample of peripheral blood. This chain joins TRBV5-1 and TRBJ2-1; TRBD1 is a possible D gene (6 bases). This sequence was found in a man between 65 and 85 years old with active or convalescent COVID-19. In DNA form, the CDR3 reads TGCGCCAGCAGCTTGGGGACAGAGACAAAGGAGCAGTTCTTC. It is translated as CASSLGTETKEQFF.